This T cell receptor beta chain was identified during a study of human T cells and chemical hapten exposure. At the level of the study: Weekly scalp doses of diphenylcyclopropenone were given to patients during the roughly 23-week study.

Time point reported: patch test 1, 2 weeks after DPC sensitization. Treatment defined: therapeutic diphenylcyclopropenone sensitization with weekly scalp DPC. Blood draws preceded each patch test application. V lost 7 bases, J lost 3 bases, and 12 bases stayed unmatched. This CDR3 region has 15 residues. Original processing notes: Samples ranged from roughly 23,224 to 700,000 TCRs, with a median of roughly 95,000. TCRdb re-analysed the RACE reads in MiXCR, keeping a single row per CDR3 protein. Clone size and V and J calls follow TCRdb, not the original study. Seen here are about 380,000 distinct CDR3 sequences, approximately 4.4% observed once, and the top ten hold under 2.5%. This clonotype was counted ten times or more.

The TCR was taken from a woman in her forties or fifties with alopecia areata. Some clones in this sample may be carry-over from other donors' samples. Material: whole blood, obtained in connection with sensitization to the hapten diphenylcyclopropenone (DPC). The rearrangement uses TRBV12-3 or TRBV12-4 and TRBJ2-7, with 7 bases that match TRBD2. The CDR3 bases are TGTGCCAGCACTATGCCCGGGAGGCCTAACTACGAGCAGTACTTC. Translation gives CASTMPGRPNYEQYF.